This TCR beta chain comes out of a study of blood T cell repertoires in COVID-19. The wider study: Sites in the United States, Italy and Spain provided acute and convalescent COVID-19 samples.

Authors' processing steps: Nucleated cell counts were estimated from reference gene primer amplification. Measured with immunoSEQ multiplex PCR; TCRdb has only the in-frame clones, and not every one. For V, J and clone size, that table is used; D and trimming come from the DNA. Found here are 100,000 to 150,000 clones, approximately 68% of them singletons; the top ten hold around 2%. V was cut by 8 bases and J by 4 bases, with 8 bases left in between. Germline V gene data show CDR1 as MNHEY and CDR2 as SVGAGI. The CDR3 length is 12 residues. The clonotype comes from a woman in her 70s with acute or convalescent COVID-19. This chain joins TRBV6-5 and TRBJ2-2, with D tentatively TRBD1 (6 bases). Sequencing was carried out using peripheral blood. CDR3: CASEGVTGELFF. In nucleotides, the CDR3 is TGTGCCAGCGAGGGGGTCACCGGGGAGCTGTTTTTT.